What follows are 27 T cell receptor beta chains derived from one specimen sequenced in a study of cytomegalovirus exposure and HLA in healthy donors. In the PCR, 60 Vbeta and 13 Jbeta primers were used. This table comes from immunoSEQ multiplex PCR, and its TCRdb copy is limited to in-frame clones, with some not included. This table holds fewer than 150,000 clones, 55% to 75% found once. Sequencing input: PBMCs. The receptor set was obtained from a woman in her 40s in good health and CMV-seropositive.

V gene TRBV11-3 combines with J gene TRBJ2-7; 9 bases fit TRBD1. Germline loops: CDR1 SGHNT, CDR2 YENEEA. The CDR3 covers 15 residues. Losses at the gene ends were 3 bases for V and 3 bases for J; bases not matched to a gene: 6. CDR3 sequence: CASSLGQGELYEQYF. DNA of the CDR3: TGTGCCAGCAGCTTGGGACAGGGTGAGCTCTACGAGCAGTACTTC.

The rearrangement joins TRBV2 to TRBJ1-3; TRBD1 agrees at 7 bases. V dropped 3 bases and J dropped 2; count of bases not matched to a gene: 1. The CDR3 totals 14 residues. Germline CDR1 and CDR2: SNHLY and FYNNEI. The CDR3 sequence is CASSERGPGNTIYF. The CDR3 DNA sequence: TGTGCCAGCAGTGAGAGGGGGCCTGGAAACACCATATATTTT. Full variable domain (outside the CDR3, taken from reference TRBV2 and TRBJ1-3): EPEVTQTPSHQVTQMGQEVILRCVPISNHLYFYWYRQILGQKVEFLVSFYNNEISEKSEIFDDQFSVERPDGSNFTLKIRSTKLEDSAMYFCASSERGPGNTIYFGEGSWLTVV.

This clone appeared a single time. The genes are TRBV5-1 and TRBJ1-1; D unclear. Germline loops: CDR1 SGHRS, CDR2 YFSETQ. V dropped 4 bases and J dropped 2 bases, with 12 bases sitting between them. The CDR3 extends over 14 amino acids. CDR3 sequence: CASSRGSGNTEAFF. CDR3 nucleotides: TGCGCCAGCAGCCGAGGTTCTGGAAACACTGAAGCTTTCTTT.

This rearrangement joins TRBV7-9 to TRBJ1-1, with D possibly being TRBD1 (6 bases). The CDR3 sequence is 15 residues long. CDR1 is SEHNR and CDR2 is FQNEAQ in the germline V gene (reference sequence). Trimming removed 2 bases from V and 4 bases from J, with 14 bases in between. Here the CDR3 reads CASSLRQGYGTEAFF. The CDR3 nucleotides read TGTGCCAGCAGCTTAAGGCAGGGGTATGGCACTGAAGCTTTCTTT.

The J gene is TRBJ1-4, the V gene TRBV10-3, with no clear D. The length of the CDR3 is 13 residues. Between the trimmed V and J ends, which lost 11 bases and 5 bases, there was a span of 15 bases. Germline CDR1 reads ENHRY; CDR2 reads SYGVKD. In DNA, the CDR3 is TGTGCCGCTTCGACCCAAGCGAATGAAAAACTGTTTTTT. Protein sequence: CAASTQANEKLFF.

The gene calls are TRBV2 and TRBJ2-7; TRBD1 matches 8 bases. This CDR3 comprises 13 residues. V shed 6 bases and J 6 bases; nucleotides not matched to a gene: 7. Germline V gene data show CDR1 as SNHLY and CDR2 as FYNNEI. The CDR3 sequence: CASRPGQGSEQYF. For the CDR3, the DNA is TGTGCCAGCAGGCCCGGACAGGGCTCCGAGCAGTACTTC. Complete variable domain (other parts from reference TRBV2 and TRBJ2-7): EPEVTQTPSHQVTQMGQEVILRCVPISNHLYFYWYRQILGQKVEFLVSFYNNEISEKSEIFDDQFSVERPDGSNFTLKIRSTKLEDSAMYFCASRPGQGSEQYFGPGTRLTVT.

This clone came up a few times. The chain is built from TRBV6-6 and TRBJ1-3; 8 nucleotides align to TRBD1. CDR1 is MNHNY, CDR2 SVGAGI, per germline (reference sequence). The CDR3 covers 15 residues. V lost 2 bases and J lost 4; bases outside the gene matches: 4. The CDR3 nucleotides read TGTGCCAGCAGTTACCCCAGGGGGCACGGAAACACCATATATTTT. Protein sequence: CASSYPRGHGNTIYF.

This CDR3 reads CASSQGVGYNSPLHF. The DNA for the CDR3 is TGTGCCAGCAGTCAGGGGGTTGGCTATAATTCACCCCTCCACTTT. The chain combines TRBV2 with TRBJ1-6; 7 bases agree with TRBD1. J lost 3 bases, V lost 5 bases, and 4 bases had no gene match. The CDR3 has 15 amino acids. The germline V gene has CDR1 SNHLY and CDR2 FYNNEI.

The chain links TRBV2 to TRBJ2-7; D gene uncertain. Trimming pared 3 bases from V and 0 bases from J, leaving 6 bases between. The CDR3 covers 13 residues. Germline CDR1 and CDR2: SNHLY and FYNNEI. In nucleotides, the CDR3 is TGTGCCAGCAGTGACATGAGCTCCTACGAGCAGTACTTC. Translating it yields CASSDMSSYEQYF. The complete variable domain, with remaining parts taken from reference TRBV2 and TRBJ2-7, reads EPEVTQTPSHQVTQMGQEVILRCVPISNHLYFYWYRQILGQKVEFLVSFYNNEISEKSEIFDDQFSVERPDGSNFTLKIRSTKLEDSAMYFCASSDMSSYEQYFGPGTRLTVT.

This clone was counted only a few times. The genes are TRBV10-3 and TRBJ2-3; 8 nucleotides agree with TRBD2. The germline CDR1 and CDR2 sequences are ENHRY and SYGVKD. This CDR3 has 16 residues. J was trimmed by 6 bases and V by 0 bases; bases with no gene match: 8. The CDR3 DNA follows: TGTGCCATCAGTGAGTCGGTAGCGGGGTTTCCCGATACGCAGTATTTT. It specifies CAISESVAGFPDTQYF.

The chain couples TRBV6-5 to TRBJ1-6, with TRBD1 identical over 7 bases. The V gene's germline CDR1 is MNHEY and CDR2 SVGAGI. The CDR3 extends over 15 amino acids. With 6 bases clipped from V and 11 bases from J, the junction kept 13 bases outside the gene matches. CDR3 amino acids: CASRATGTVGTPLHF. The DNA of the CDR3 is TGTGCCAGCAGAGCAACCGGGACAGTGGGTACACCCCTCCACTTT.

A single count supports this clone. CDR3 nucleotides: TGTGCCATCAGTGAGTCGGGGGCAGCCAACGTCCTGACTTTC. Translation gives CAISESGAANVLTF. The chain recombines TRBV10-3 with TRBJ2-6; weak D call: TRBD1 (6 bases). CDR1 ENHRY and CDR2 SYGVKD come from the germline V gene. The CDR3 consists of 14 residues. Trimming removed 0 bases from V and 7 bases from J, with 7 bases in between.

The CDR3 sequence: CASSRDQGGVYGYTF. CDR3 DNA: TGCGCCAGCAGCCGAGATCAGGGAGGGGTTTATGGCTACACCTTC. The chain couples TRBV4-1 to TRBJ1-2, with D possibly matching TRBD1 (5 bases). The CDR3 is 15 amino acids. The germline V gene encodes CDR1 MGHRA and CDR2 YSYEKL. Trimming removed 4 bases at V and 5 bases at J, with 17 bases between.

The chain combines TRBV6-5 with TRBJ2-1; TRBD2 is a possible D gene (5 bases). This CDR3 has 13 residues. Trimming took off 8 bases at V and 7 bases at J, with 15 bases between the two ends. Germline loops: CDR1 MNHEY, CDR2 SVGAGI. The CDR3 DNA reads TGTGCCAGCTCCTCGGGAAGGTCTAATGAGCAGTTCTTC. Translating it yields CASSSGRSNEQFF.

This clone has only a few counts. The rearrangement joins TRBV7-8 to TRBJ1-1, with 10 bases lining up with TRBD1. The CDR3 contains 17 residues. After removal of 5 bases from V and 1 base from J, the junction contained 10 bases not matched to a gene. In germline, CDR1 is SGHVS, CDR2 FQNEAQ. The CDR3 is CASSKGTGVIKNTEAFF. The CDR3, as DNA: TGTGCCAGCAGCAAAGGGACAGGGGTCATCAAGAACACTGAAGCTTTCTTT.

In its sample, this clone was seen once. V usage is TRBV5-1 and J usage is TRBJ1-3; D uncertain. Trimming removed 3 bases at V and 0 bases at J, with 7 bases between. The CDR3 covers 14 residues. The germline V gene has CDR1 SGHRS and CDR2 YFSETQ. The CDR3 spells CASSSGYSGNTIYF. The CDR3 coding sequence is TGCGCCAGCAGCTCGGGATACTCTGGAAACACCATATATTTT.

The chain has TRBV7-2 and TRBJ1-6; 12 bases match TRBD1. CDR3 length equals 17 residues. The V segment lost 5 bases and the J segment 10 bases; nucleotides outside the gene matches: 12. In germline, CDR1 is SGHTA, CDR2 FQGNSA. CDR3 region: CASSLGAGTGGDSPLHF. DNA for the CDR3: TGTGCCAGCAGCCTGGGCGCCGGGACAGGGGGCGACTCACCCCTCCACTTT.

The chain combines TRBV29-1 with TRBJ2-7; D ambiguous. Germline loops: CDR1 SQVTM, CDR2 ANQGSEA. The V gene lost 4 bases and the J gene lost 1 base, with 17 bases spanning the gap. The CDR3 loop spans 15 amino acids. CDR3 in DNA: TGCAGCGTTGGAATGACTGGGTACGTTTCCTACGAGCAGTACTTC. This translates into CSVGMTGYVSYEQYF.

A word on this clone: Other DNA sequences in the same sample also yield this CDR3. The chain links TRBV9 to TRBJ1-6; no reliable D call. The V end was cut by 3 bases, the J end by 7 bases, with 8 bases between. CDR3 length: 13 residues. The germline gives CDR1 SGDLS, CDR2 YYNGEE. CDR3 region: CASSETGNSPLHF. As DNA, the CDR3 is TGTGCCAGCAGCGAAACGGGAAATTCACCCCTCCACTTT.

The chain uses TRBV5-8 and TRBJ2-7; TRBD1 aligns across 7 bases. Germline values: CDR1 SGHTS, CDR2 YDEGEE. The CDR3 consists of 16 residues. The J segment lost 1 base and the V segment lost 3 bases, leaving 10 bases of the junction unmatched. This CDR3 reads CASSSARTGYSYEQYF. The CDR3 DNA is TGTGCCAGCAGCTCCGCGAGGACAGGTTATTCCTACGAGCAGTACTTC. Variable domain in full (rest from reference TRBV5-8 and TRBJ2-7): EAGVTQSPTHLIKTRGQQATLRCSPISGHTSVYWYQQALGLGLQFLLWYDEGEERNRGNFPPRFSGRQFPNYSSELNVNALELEDSALYLCASSSARTGYSYEQYFGPGTRLTVT.

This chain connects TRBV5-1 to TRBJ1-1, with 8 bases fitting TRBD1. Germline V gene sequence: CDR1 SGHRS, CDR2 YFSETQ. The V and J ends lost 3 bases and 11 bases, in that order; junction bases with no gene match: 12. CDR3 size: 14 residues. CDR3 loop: CASSSRTGRFLAFF. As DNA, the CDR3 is TGCGCCAGCAGCTCCCGGACAGGGCGGTTCTTGGCTTTCTTT.

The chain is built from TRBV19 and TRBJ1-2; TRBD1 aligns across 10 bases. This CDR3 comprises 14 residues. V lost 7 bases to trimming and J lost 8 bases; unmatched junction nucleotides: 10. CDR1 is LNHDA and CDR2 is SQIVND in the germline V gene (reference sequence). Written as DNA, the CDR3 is TGTGCCAGTAACGGCGACAGGGGGCTACGAGGCTACACCTTC. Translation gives CASNGDRGLRGYTF.

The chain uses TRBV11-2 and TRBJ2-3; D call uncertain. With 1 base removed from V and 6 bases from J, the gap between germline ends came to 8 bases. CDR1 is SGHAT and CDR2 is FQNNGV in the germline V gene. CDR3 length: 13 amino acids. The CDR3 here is CASSLGAKDTQYF. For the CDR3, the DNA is TGTGCCAGCAGCTTAGGAGCGAAGGATACGCAGTATTTT. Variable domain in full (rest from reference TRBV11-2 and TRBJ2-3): EAGVAQSPRYKIIEKRQSVAFWCNPISGHATLYWYQQILGQGPKLLIQFQNNGVVDDSQLPKDRFSAERLKGVDSTLKIQPAKLEDSAVYLCASSLGAKDTQYFGPGTRLTVL.

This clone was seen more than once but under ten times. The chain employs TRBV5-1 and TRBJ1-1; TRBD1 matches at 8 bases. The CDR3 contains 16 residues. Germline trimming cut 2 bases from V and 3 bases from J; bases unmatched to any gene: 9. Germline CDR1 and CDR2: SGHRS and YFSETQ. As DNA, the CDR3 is TGCGCCAGCAGCTTAGAGGACAGGGCTCGGGACACTGAAGCTTTCTTT. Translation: CASSLEDRARDTEAFF.

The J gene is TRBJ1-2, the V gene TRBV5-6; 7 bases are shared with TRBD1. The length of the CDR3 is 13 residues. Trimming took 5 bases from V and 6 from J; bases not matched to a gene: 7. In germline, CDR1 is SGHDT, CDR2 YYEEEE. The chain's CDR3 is CASRPDRAHGYTF. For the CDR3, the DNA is TGTGCCAGCAGACCTGACAGGGCTCATGGCTACACCTTC.

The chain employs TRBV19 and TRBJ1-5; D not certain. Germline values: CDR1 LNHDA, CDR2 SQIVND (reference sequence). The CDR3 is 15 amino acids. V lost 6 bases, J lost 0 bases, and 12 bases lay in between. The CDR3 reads CASRVQLNSNQPQHF. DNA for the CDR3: TGTGCCAGTAGAGTACAGCTAAATAGCAATCAGCCCCAGCATTTT.

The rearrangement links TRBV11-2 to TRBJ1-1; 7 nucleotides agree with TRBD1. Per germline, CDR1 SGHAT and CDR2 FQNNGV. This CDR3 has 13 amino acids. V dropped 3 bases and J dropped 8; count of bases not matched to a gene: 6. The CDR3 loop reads CASSFRGLKEAFF. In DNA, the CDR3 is TGTGCCAGCAGCTTTAGGGGGCTTAAGGAAGCTTTCTTT. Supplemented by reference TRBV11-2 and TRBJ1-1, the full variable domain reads EAGVAQSPRYKIIEKRQSVAFWCNPISGHATLYWYQQILGQGPKLLIQFQNNGVVDDSQLPKDRFSAERLKGVDSTLKIQPAKLEDSAVYLCASSFRGLKEAFFGQGTRLTVV.